A single sample gave rise to the 31 T cell receptor beta chains below, sequenced in a study of cytomegalovirus exposure and HLA in healthy donors (TCRdb year 2017). The library was prepared using the immunoSEQ multiplex PCR assay. A mixture of 60 forward primers for TCR Vbeta segments and 13 reverse primers for TCR Jbeta segments was used in the multiplex PCR. TCRdb took this table from immuneACCESS and kept in-frame rearrangements with V and J called. Such tables lack part of the clones; where checked against another copy, unresolved V genes explain under half of the gap, and the rest is unexplained. This sample gives about 87,000 clones in total; about 7.6% of them show up just once. The ten largest clones represent over 2% of the sample. The sample was PBMCs. The receptors come from a middle-aged man in good health and CMV-seronegative.

A few counts support this clone. The chain links TRBV9 to TRBJ2-2; D possibly corresponds to TRBD2 (6 bases). The CDR3 sequence is 15 residues long. V was clipped by 6 bases and J by 0 bases, with 12 bases between them. Germline CDR1 is SGDLS and CDR2 is YYNGEE. The CDR3 loop is CASTEAGTNTGELFF. CDR3 sequence (DNA): TGTGCCAGCACGGAGGCGGGGACGAACACCGGGGAGCTGTTTTTT.

The chain is built from TRBV10-3 and TRBJ2-1; 8 bases fit TRBD1. The CDR3 is made up of 12 amino acids. CDR1 is ENHRY and CDR2 is SYGVKD in the germline V gene. Trimming took 7 bases from V and 8 from J; bases not matched to a gene: 4. CDR3 DNA: TGTGCCATCAAGGACAGGGTGGATGAGCAGTTCTTC. Its protein product is CAIKDRVDEQFF.

A few counts support this clone. The genes are TRBV6-6 and TRBJ1-5; possible D gene TRBD1, 6 bases. CDR1 and CDR2 from the germline V gene are MNHNY and SVGAGI (reference sequence). The CDR3 length is 15 residues. V lost 6 bases and J lost 5, with 17 bases in between. Here the CDR3 DNA reads TGTGCCAGCAGGGGGGACATAGGATTTTATCAGCCCCAGCATTTT. This translates into CASRGDIGFYQPQHF.

This chain links TRBV5-4 with TRBJ2-7, with TRBD2 matching 11 bases. The CDR3 spans 15 residues. Germline trimming cut 3 bases from V and 3 bases from J; bases unmatched to any gene: 5. From germline, CDR1 is SGHNT and CDR2 YYREEE (reference sequence). CDR3 sequence reads: CASSSGTSGGYEQYF. In DNA form, the CDR3 reads TGTGCCAGCAGCTCTGGGACTAGCGGTGGCTACGAGCAGTACTTC.

This clone was found a few times. The V call is TRBV9, the J call TRBJ2-3; a possible D gene is TRBD2 (7 bases). This CDR3 spans 16 amino acids. Germline CDR1 is SGDLS and CDR2 is YYNGEE. Trimming removed 2 bases from V and 2 bases from J, with 15 bases in between. The CDR3 is CASSVGAGDITDTQYF. The CDR3 DNA follows: TGTGCCAGCAGCGTGGGGGCGGGGGATATCACAGATACGCAGTATTTT. Together with reference TRBV9 and TRBJ2-3, the CDR3 gives the full variable domain: DSGVTQTPKHLITATGQRVTLRCSPRSGDLSVYWYQQSLDQGLQFLIQYYNGEERAKGNILERFSAQQFPDLHSELNLSSLELGDSALYFCASSVGAGDITDTQYFGPGTRLTVL.

A remark on this clone: The sample has other DNA sequences that encode this CDR3 too. The V and J genes are TRBV2 and TRBJ2-1, with 7 bases aligning to TRBD1. The CDR3 consists of 15 residues. V gave up 6 bases and J gave up 4 bases; unmatched junction bases: 9. Looked up from germline, CDR1 is SNHLY and CDR2 is FYNNEI. The CDR3 loop is CASREQGILYNEQFF. Written as DNA, the CDR3 is TGTGCCAGCAGGGAACAGGGGATACTTTACAATGAGCAGTTCTTC.

The chain carries TRBV19 and TRBJ2-5; TRBD1 is a possible D gene (5 bases). From germline, CDR1 is LNHDA and CDR2 SQIVND (reference sequence). Trimming removed 3 bases from V and 5 bases from J, with 13 bases in between. This CDR3 region has 14 residues. The CDR3 DNA sequence: TGTGCCAGTAGTATGGACATTCTTCAGGAGACCCAGTACTTC. It yields the protein CASSMDILQETQYF.

This clone was found a few times. The chain links TRBV6-1 to TRBJ2-5; D not resolved. CDR3 size: 13 residues. Per germline, CDR1 MNHNS and CDR2 SASEGT. Trimming stripped 6 bases from V and 5 bases from J, with 13 bases between. As DNA, the CDR3 is TGTGCCAGCAGCGACATTAACCGGGAGACCCAGTACTTC. It is translated as CASSDINRETQYF.

The chain joins TRBV6-6 to TRBJ2-5; TRBD2 is a possible D gene (5 bases). The J call may be incorrect, as the DNA end agrees better with TRBJ2-7. The CDR3 is made up of 12 amino acids. Germline V gene lookup returns CDR1 MNHNY and CDR2 SVGAGI (reference sequence). CDR3 nucleotide sequence: TGTGCCAGCAGTTATCGGAGGCACGAGCAGTACTTC. This translates into CASSYRRHEQYF.

This chain uses TRBV9 with TRBJ2-1, with 16 nucleotides matching TRBD2. Losses at the gene ends were 7 bases for V and 5 bases for J; bases not matched to a gene: 9. The CDR3 consists of 17 residues. Looked up from germline, CDR1 is SGDLS and CDR2 is YYNGEE. In DNA, the CDR3 is TGTGCCAGCGCGGCGGGGACTAGCGGGAGGGCCGACAATGAGCAGTTCTTC. Protein product: CASAAGTSGRADNEQFF.

This clone was seen more than once but under ten times. The chain employs TRBV6-5 and TRBJ1-1; 9 bases fit TRBD1. V dropped 1 base and J dropped 1; count of bases not matched to a gene: 1. Germline V gene data show CDR1 as MNHEY and CDR2 as SVGAGI. CDR3 length equals 15 residues. The CDR3 DNA follows: TGTGCCAGCAGTTACTGGGGACAGGGGAACACTGAAGCTTTCTTT. Amino acid sequence: CASSYWGQGNTEAFF.

The V call is TRBV28, the J call TRBJ1-3, with D possibly matching TRBD1 (5 bases). CDR3 length: 14 residues. CDR1 and CDR2 (germline): MDHEN, SYDVKM. The germline V and J ends were trimmed by 4 bases and 0 bases, with 7 bases remaining between them. The CDR3: CASSWGGSGNTIYF. The CDR3 DNA is TGTGCCAGCAGTTGGGGGGGCTCTGGAAACACCATATATTTT.

This clone was observed a few times. The chain combines TRBV6-5 with TRBJ2-5, with D unclear. V lost 0 bases and J 5 bases, leaving 7 bases between the germline ends. Looked up from germline, CDR1 is MNHEY and CDR2 is SVGAGI. The CDR3 extends over 13 amino acids. The CDR3 protein is CASSYSVAETQYF. As DNA, the CDR3 is TGTGCCAGCAGTTACTCGGTCGCGGAGACCCAGTACTTC.

This clone appeared a few times. The chain links TRBV9 to TRBJ2-7, with 14 nucleotides matching TRBD2. Looked up from germline, CDR1 is SGDLS and CDR2 is YYNGEE. This CDR3 contains 15 residues. The V gene end was trimmed by 4 bases and the J gene end by 4 bases; junction bases not matched to a gene: 4. This chain's CDR3 is CASSKGLAGVYEQYF. CDR3 nucleotides: TGTGCCAGCAGCAAGGGACTAGCGGGGGTTTACGAGCAGTACTTC.

This clone showed up just a few times. The V gene is TRBV5-6, the J gene TRBJ2-1; TRBD2 might be the D (7 bases). Trimming removed 6 bases at V and 10 bases at J, with 20 bases between. This CDR3 is 14 amino acids long. Looked up from germline, CDR1 is SGHDT and CDR2 is YYEEEE. The CDR3 nucleotides read TGTGCCAGCAACGAGGGAGGGGGGGCAAAAGAGCAGTTCTTC. Its protein is CASNEGGGAKEQFF.

CDR3 protein: CASSQDFANSGANVLTF. The CDR3 DNA sequence: TGTGCCAGCAGCCAAGATTTCGCGAACTCTGGGGCCAACGTCCTGACTTTC. The V call is TRBV4-2, the J call TRBJ2-6; D unclear. V lost 0 bases and J 0 bases, leaving 9 bases between the germline ends. CDR1 is LGHNA and CDR2 is YNFKEQ in the germline V gene. CDR3 size: 17 residues.

The CDR3 region is CASSGVAGFGNQPQHF. The CDR3, as DNA: TGTGCCAGCAGCGGCGTTGCGGGGTTTGGCAATCAGCCCCAGCATTTT. V usage is TRBV5-5 and J usage is TRBJ1-5; D not certain. There are 16 residues in the CDR3. Germline CDR1 is SGHKS and CDR2 is YYEKEE (reference sequence). V gave up 4 bases and J gave up 2 bases, with 16 bases separating them.

In its sample, this clone was seen a few times. The V and J genes are TRBV28 and TRBJ2-7; 7 nucleotides line up with TRBD1. Germline V lookup: CDR1 MDHEN, CDR2 SYDVKM. Germline trimming cut 10 bases from V and 2 bases from J; bases unmatched to any gene: 8. The CDR3 runs 13 residues. In nucleotides, the CDR3 is TGTGCCATCGCCGGGACAGTTACCTACGAGCAGTACTTC. Translated, it gives CAIAGTVTYEQYF.

This chain joins TRBV7-6 and TRBJ2-5, with 9 bases aligning to TRBD2. The CDR3 runs to 15 residues. From germline, CDR1 is SGHVS and CDR2 FNYEAQ. With V trimmed by 1 base and J by 2 bases, 2 bases remained unmatched. The CDR3 here is CASSLGLAVQETQYF. The CDR3 DNA reads TGTGCCAGCAGCTTAGGACTAGCGGTTCAAGAGACCCAGTACTTC.

This clone was seen more than once but under ten times. This chain connects TRBV2 to TRBJ2-2; D is unclear. This CDR3 has 15 amino acids. Germline-derived CDR1 and CDR2 are SNHLY and FYNNEI. Trimming shortened V by 2 bases and J by 6 bases, and 13 bases separated the two germline ends. The DNA of the CDR3 is TGTGCCAGCAGTGAAATTGGTCAGGCGTCCGGGGAGCTGTTTTTT. Residues: CASSEIGQASGELFF.

Here the CDR3 DNA reads TGTGCCAGCAGCATAGGCGTTTCCTACGAGCAGTACTTC. Encoded protein: CASSIGVSYEQYF. J is TRBJ2-7 and V is TRBV7-2; no definite D call. Per the germline V gene, CDR1 is SGHTA and CDR2 is FQGNSA. The CDR3 extends over 13 amino acids. V was pared by 5 bases and J by 1 base, with 9 bases between.

The genes are TRBV6-5 and TRBJ2-1; 11 nucleotides line up with TRBD2. This CDR3 has 15 residues. J was trimmed by 4 bases and V by 6 bases; bases with no gene match: 5. CDR1 and CDR2 (germline): MNHEY, SVGAGI. CDR3: CASRLAGGSYNEQFF. The CDR3 DNA reads TGTGCCAGCAGGCTAGCGGGAGGTTCTTACAATGAGCAGTTCTTC.

This clone was recorded a few times. This chain uses TRBV6-5 with TRBJ2-7; TRBD1 might be the D (6 bases). Germline assignment: CDR1 MNHEY and CDR2 SVGAGI. V was cut by 3 bases and J by 2 bases, with 14 bases left in between. This CDR3 contains 15 residues. CDR3 sequence (DNA): TGTGCCAGCAGTTATAGCCGGGACATAGCCTACGAGCAGTACTTC. Residues: CASSYSRDIAYEQYF.

This chain joins TRBV7-9 and TRBJ2-7; D is possibly TRBD1 (6 bases). The CDR3 covers 11 residues. Germline CDR1 and CDR2: SEHNR and FQNEAQ (reference sequence). Trimming left V 7 bases short and J 4 bases short, with 8 bases between. The CDR3 DNA reads as TGTGCCAGCACCCAGGGGTACGAGCAGTACTTC. Protein: CASTQGYEQYF.

The rearrangement uses TRBV5-1 and TRBJ2-5; D may be TRBD1 (6 bases). Near its end, the DNA agrees better with TRBJ2-7, so the J call may be wrong. The CDR3 spans 14 residues. Germline CDR1 is SGHRS and CDR2 is YFSETQ. This chain's CDR3 is CASSQNTQGYEQYF. Here the CDR3 DNA reads TGCGCCAGCAGCCAAAACACACAGGGTTACGAGCAGTACTTC.

This clone appeared a few times. The V call is TRBV4-1, the J call TRBJ2-1, with TRBD2 as a possible D gene (6 bases). The CDR3 is 16 amino acids. Trimming stripped 4 bases from V and 5 bases from J, with 18 bases between. CDR1 is MGHRA and CDR2 is YSYEKL in the germline V gene. CDR3 sequence (DNA): TGCGCCAGCAGCCCTAGCGACTACGCTGATGACAATGAGCAGTTCTTC. It codes for CASSPSDYADDNEQFF.

This clone showed up just a few times. The rearrangement uses TRBV10-3 and TRBJ2-7, with a weak D call TRBD2 (5 bases). The V and J ends lost 7 bases and 0 bases respectively, with 16 bases between them. In germline, CDR1 is ENHRY, CDR2 SYGVKD. The length of the CDR3 is 15 residues. As DNA, the CDR3 is TGTGCCATCAAGATCGTAACGGGGAGCTCCTACGAGCAGTACTTC. Amino acids: CAIKIVTGSSYEQYF.

This chain connects TRBV28 to TRBJ2-7; 13 bases are shared with TRBD2. J was trimmed by 3 bases and V by 6 bases; bases with no gene match: 8. Per the germline V gene, CDR1 is MDHEN and CDR2 is SYDVKM. The CDR3 sequence is 16 residues long. In DNA, the CDR3 is TGTGCCAGCAGGCCAACCGGGACTAGCGGGATCTACGAGCAGTACTTC. Translated: CASRPTGTSGIYEQYF.

The chain has TRBV28 and TRBJ2-1; 8 bases are shared with TRBD2. CDR1 and CDR2 from the germline V gene are MDHEN and SYDVKM. The CDR3 extends over 16 amino acids. J was trimmed by 6 bases and V by 3 bases; bases with no gene match: 10. For the CDR3, the DNA is TGTGCCAGCAGTTTGGGGGCGGGAGGACGGAGCAATGAGCAGTTCTTC. Translation: CASSLGAGGRSNEQFF.

This clone was observed a handful of times. V and J are TRBV9 and TRBJ2-7; 11 bases line up with TRBD1. The ends lost 3 bases at V and 0 bases at J; junction bases unmatched: 2. The CDR3 covers 15 residues. Germline V gives CDR1 SGDLS, CDR2 YYNGEE. CDR3 sequence: CASSDGTGGSYEQYF. The CDR3 bases are TGTGCCAGCAGCGACGGGACAGGGGGCTCCTACGAGCAGTACTTC.

The table lists this clone with a few counts. One end of the junction is discordant with germline, which a read error may explain. The chain uses TRBV11-2 and TRBJ2-2; D unclear. This CDR3 has 13 residues. CDR1 and CDR2 from the germline V gene are SGHAT and FQNNGV. As DNA, the CDR3 is TGTGCCAGCAGACCAGCGAACGCCGGGGAGCTGTTTTTT. Its translation is CASRPANAGELFF.